This passage covers 30 T cell receptor beta chains from one sample sequenced in a study of OX40 agonist ivuxolimab in advanced cancers. Sequenced by immunoSEQ multiplex PCR; TCRdb stores in-frame clones only, minus some. The sample has some 94,000 clones; more than 75% are singletons. The sample here was CD4+ or CD8+ T cells sorted from blood, taken in a trial of the OX40 agonist ivuxolimab. The receptor set was obtained from an adult with an advanced solid tumor such as melanoma, head and neck, liver or kidney cancer.

The rearrangement links TRBV7-9 to TRBJ2-3; D possibly uses TRBD1 or TRBD2 (5 bases each). The V end lost 1 base, the J end lost 9 bases, and 11 bases lay between the germline ends. CDR1 and CDR2 from the germline V gene are SEHNR and FQNEAQ (reference sequence). This CDR3 is built from 13 residues. The CDR3 DNA reads as TGTGCCAGCAGCTTAGGGGACGGAGTCACGCAGTATTTT. Its protein is CASSLGDGVTQYF.

The chain employs TRBV11-2 and TRBJ2-7; D might be TRBD1 (6 bases). Germline V gives CDR1 SGHAT, CDR2 FQNNGV. Trimming left V 5 bases short and J 2 bases short, with 19 bases between. The CDR3 runs to 16 residues. The CDR3 loop is CASSPSSGTPTYEQYF. CDR3 in DNA: TGTGCCAGCAGCCCGTCTTCCGGGACACCGACCTACGAGCAGTACTTC.

The chain carries TRBV7-2 and TRBJ2-7; 12 positions agree with TRBD1. CDR3 length equals 16 residues. The J segment lost 7 bases and the V segment lost 2 bases, leaving 9 bases of the junction unmatched. Per germline, CDR1 SGHTA and CDR2 FQGNSA. The CDR3 loop reads CASSLLLGTGGREQYF. Here the CDR3 DNA reads TGTGCCAGCAGCTTACTTCTGGGGACAGGGGGCCGGGAGCAGTACTTC.

As DNA, the CDR3 is TGCGCCAGCAGCTTGGGAGTCTTAGGGACTGGGGAAGAGACCCAGTACTTC. Its translation: CASSLGVLGTGEETQYF. This chain connects TRBV5-1 to TRBJ2-5, with D perhaps TRBD2 (6 bases). Germline assignment: CDR1 SGHRS and CDR2 YFSETQ. The CDR3 has 17 residues. V was pared by 0 bases and J by 3 bases, with 18 bases between.

This clone was seen a few times. The rearrangement joins TRBV30 to TRBJ1-3, with 10 bases identical to TRBD1. Germline CDR1 reads GTSNPN; CDR2 reads SVGIG (reference sequence). The ends lost 5 bases at V and 4 bases at J; junction bases unmatched: 2. CDR3 length equals 13 residues. The CDR3 nucleotides are TGTGCCTGGCGACAGGGGGCCGGAAACACCATATATTTT. This gives the protein CAWRQGAGNTIYF. Full variable domain (remainder filled in from reference TRBV30 and TRBJ1-3): SQTIHQWPATLVQPVGSPLSLECTVEGTSNPNLYWYRQAAGRGLQLLFYSVGIGQISSEVPQNLSASRPQDRQFILSSKKLLLSDSGFYLCAWRQGAGNTIYFGEGSWLTVV.

The genes are TRBV11-2 and TRBJ2-7; weak D call: TRBD1 (6 bases). CDR3 length: 19 amino acids. Trimming took 2 bases from V and 1 from J, leaving 24 bases between them. Germline assignment: CDR1 SGHAT and CDR2 FQNNGV. CDR3 in DNA: TGTGCCAGCAGCTTATTTCGAAAGACAGGTCGAAATTATTCCTACGAGCAGTACTTC. Protein: CASSLFRKTGRNYSYEQYF.

The chain couples TRBV5-1 to TRBJ1-1, with a weak D call TRBD1 (6 bases). CDR3 size: 16 residues. V was pared by 4 bases and J by 1 base, with 17 bases between. The germline CDR1 and CDR2 sequences are SGHRS and YFSETQ. CDR3 residues: CASSPTPGQKNTEAFF. In DNA, the CDR3 is TGCGCCAGCAGCCCTACCCCCGGACAGAAGAACACTGAAGCTTTCTTT.

In DNA, the CDR3 is TGTGCCAGCAGTATCGAACATGGCCCAGATACGCAGTATTTT. It is translated as CASSIEHGPDTQYF. The chain is built from TRBV6-4 and TRBJ2-3, with D hard to call. The germline V gene has CDR1 MRHNA and CDR2 SNTAGT. The CDR3 is made up of 14 amino acids. The V gene lost 5 bases and the J gene lost 4 bases, with 13 bases spanning the gap.

The CDR3 is CATSRTRQGNEKLFF. The CDR3 nucleotides are TGTGCCACCAGCAGAACCCGACAGGGGAATGAAAAACTGTTTTTT. V is TRBV15 and J is TRBJ1-4; 8 bases map to TRBD1. CDR1 and CDR2 (germline): LNHNV, YYDKDF (reference sequence). With 2 bases clipped from V and 5 bases from J, the junction kept 4 bases outside the gene matches. This CDR3 contains 15 residues.

This clone was observed once. The chain joins TRBV7-2 to TRBJ2-1, with D perhaps TRBD1 (5 bases). The CDR3 extends over 14 amino acids. The ends were cut back, 5 bases at V and 9 bases at J, with 17 bases in the middle. Germline V gene sequence: CDR1 SGHTA, CDR2 FQGNSA. CDR3 bases: TGTGCCAGCAGCCCCCGGACACACGGCAGTGAGCAGTTCTTC. It is translated as CASSPRTHGSEQFF.

A word on this clone: In the same sample, other DNA sequences code for this CDR3. V and J are TRBV6-6 and TRBJ1-4; no firm D call. The ends were cut back, 2 bases at V and 6 bases at J, with 7 bases in the middle. The CDR3 is 13 amino acids. Germline V CDR1 and CDR2: MNHNY, SVGAGI (reference sequence). The CDR3 is CASSYRADEKLFF. As DNA, the CDR3 is TGTGCCAGCAGTTACAGGGCTGATGAAAAACTGTTTTTT.

The rearrangement joins TRBV6-1 to TRBJ2-3; 8 nucleotides line up with TRBD1. The V gene end was trimmed by 5 bases and the J gene end by 3 bases; junction bases not matched to a gene: 1. The CDR3 has 13 residues. Germline CDR1 MNHNS, CDR2 SASEGT. The CDR3 protein is CASSTGGTDTQYF. For the CDR3, the DNA is TGTGCCAGCAGTACAGGGGGGACAGATACGCAGTATTTT.

The chain is built from TRBV19 and TRBJ2-3; D is unclear. The CDR3 length is 15 residues. CDR1 and CDR2 from the germline V gene are LNHDA and SQIVND (reference sequence). Trimming left V 5 bases short and J 0 bases short, with 12 bases between. The CDR3 spells CASSVSGHSTDTQYF. CDR3 nucleotides: TGTGCCAGTAGTGTGTCTGGCCACAGCACAGATACGCAGTATTTT.

The J gene is TRBJ2-5, the V gene TRBV7-9; D uncertain. V lost 5 bases and J 3 bases, leaving 10 bases between the germline ends. The CDR3 sequence is 13 residues long. Germline CDR1 is SEHNR and CDR2 is FQNEAQ (reference sequence). The CDR3: CASSPSREETQYF. DNA for the CDR3: TGTGCCAGCAGCCCCTCTAGGGAAGAGACCCAGTACTTC.

J is TRBJ1-1 and V is TRBV7-3; D ambiguous. The germline CDR1 and CDR2 sequences are SGHTA and FQGTGA. Trimming removed 5 bases from V and 2 bases from J, with 9 bases in between. CDR3 length: 13 amino acids. For the CDR3, the DNA is TGTGCCAGCAGCCCCACACCTAACACTGAAGCTTTCTTT. Translation gives CASSPTPNTEAFF.

In this sample, this clone turned up a few times. The chain uses TRBV19 and TRBJ1-2; tentatively, D is TRBD1 (5 bases). V was cut by 7 bases and J by 4 bases, with 16 bases left in between. Per germline, CDR1 LNHDA and CDR2 SQIVND (reference sequence). This CDR3 has 14 amino acids. The CDR3: CASNPGAGAYGYTF. CDR3 bases: TGTGCCAGTAACCCCGGGGCGGGAGCCTATGGCTACACCTTC.

In nucleotides, the CDR3 is TGCGCCAGCAGCTTGGCCCAAGGGGGCTATGGCTACACCTTC. This codes for CASSLAQGGYGYTF. V is TRBV5-1 and J is TRBJ1-2; D is possibly TRBD1 (6 bases). V shed 0 bases and J shed 4 bases, with 10 bases lying between them. The germline V gene encodes CDR1 SGHRS and CDR2 YFSETQ. CDR3 size: 14 residues.

V is TRBV19 and J is TRBJ2-4; D not certain. V dropped 5 bases and J dropped 0 bases, with 14 bases sitting between them. This CDR3 spans 16 amino acids. CDR1 is LNHDA and CDR2 is SQIVND in the germline V gene (reference sequence). This chain's CDR3 is CASSSEHVLAKNIQYF. The CDR3 nucleotides are TGTGCCAGTAGTTCTGAGCACGTGCTAGCCAAAAACATTCAGTACTTC.

This sequence joins TRBV19 and TRBJ1-4, with 12 bases matching TRBD1. Germline CDR1 LNHDA, CDR2 SQIVND (reference sequence). The V and J ends lost 11 bases and 7 bases, in that order; junction bases with no gene match: 5. This CDR3 has 13 residues. CDR3 sequence reads: CAPPGQGAEKLFF. The CDR3 DNA follows: TGTGCCCCACCGGGACAGGGGGCTGAAAAACTGTTTTTT.

This chain uses TRBV25-1 with TRBJ2-1; D remains unclear. Between the trimmed V and J ends, which lost 1 base and 6 bases, there was a span of 13 bases. The CDR3 runs 15 residues. Germline assignment: CDR1 MGHDK and CDR2 SYGVNS. The CDR3 region has the DNA TGTGCCAGCAGTGAATCCTGGGGTAGGATCAATGAGCAGTTCTTC. Translating gives CASSESWGRINEQFF.

The chain joins TRBV18 to TRBJ2-7, with 8 bases that match TRBD1. The CDR3 extends over 15 amino acids. Germline values: CDR1 KGHSH, CDR2 LQKENI. Germline trimming cut 4 bases from V and 1 base from J; bases unmatched to any gene: 6. This CDR3 is CASSQPGQASYEQYF. CDR3 DNA sequence: TGTGCCAGCTCACAACCGGGACAGGCTTCCTACGAGCAGTACTTC.

The V and J genes are TRBV5-8 and TRBJ2-2; D perhaps matches TRBD1 (5 bases). CDR3 size: 19 residues. Per the germline V gene, CDR1 is SGHTS and CDR2 is YDEGEE. Trimming removed 4 bases from V and 3 bases from J, with 25 bases in between. This CDR3 reads CASSPWVSIKGDHTGELFF. CDR3 sequence (DNA): TGTGCCAGCAGCCCATGGGTTAGCATCAAAGGGGATCACACCGGGGAGCTGTTTTTT.

The chain recombines TRBV11-3 with TRBJ2-5; 15 nucleotides line up with TRBD2. Losses at the gene ends were 5 bases for V and 3 bases for J; bases not matched to a gene: 4. This CDR3 comprises 16 residues. Germline CDR1 is SGHNT and CDR2 is YENEEA. CDR3 nucleotides: TGTGCCAGCAGCCCGGGACTAGCGGGAGGAGAAGAGACCCAGTACTTC. This codes for CASSPGLAGGEETQYF.

The V call is TRBV14, the J call TRBJ1-2, with 8 bases that match TRBD1. Germline CDR1 is SGHDN and CDR2 is FVKESK. The CDR3 has 13 residues. V lost 4 bases, J lost 6 bases, and 4 bases stayed unmatched. The CDR3 nucleotides read TGTGCCAGCAGCCCAGGGGGCATACATGGCTACACCTTC. This encodes CASSPGGIHGYTF.

The rearrangement uses TRBV5-5 and TRBJ2-1; 9 bases are shared with TRBD1. The length of the CDR3 is 16 residues. Unmatched junction bases numbered 9, after V lost 2 bases and J lost 6 bases. Per germline, CDR1 SGHKS and CDR2 YYEKEE (reference sequence). Here the CDR3 reads CASSFGRDRDGNEQFF. The DNA for the CDR3 is TGTGCCAGCAGCTTCGGACGGGACAGGGATGGCAATGAGCAGTTCTTC.

This rearrangement joins TRBV4-3 to TRBJ1-5; D not resolved. V was cut by 4 bases and J by 1 base, with 8 bases left in between. Germline V lookup: CDR1 LGHNA, CDR2 YSLEER. The CDR3 runs to 14 residues. CDR3 amino acids: CASSPILSNQPQHF. The CDR3 DNA follows: TGCGCCAGCAGCCCTATACTGAGCAATCAGCCCCAGCATTTT.

CDR3 protein: CASSYSPGSGYGYTF. CDR3 DNA: TGTGCCAGCAGTTACTCGCCAGGGTCGGGCTATGGCTACACCTTC. The J gene is TRBJ1-2, the V gene TRBV6-5, with a tentative D call TRBD1 (5 bases). V lost 0 bases, J lost 4 bases, and 12 bases lay in between. The germline gives CDR1 MNHEY, CDR2 SVGAGI. The CDR3 is 15 amino acids.

V usage is TRBV7-2 and J usage is TRBJ1-2, with a possible D match to TRBD1 (5 bases). The CDR3 is made up of 13 amino acids. Germline V gene sequence: CDR1 SGHTA, CDR2 FQGNSA. V shed 4 bases and J shed 3 bases, with 9 bases lying between them. The CDR3 sequence is CASSWQGDYGYTF. CDR3 DNA sequence: TGTGCCAGCAGCTGGCAGGGTGACTATGGCTACACCTTC.

The chain combines TRBV2 with TRBJ2-7, with D hard to call. The V and J ends lost 5 bases and 4 bases respectively, with 6 bases between them. Per germline, CDR1 SNHLY and CDR2 FYNNEI. The length of the CDR3 is 11 residues. As DNA, the CDR3 is TGTGCCAGCAGTTTCGTGTACGAGCAGTACTTC. Translated: CASSFVYEQYF.

V and J are TRBV29-1 and TRBJ2-7; 7 bases line up with TRBD1. The germline gives CDR1 SQVTM, CDR2 ANQGSEA. This CDR3 has 16 residues. V trimming: 0 bases; J trimming: 6 bases; junction bases outside the gene matches: 14. CDR3 loop: CSVEDAGEGALGEQYF. The CDR3 DNA reads TGCAGCGTTGAAGATGCCGGAGAGGGGGCGCTGGGCGAGCAGTACTTC.